The 16 T cell receptor beta chains listed next were all sequenced from one sample in a study of T cells in Graves' hyperthyroidism and ophthalmopathy. RNA transcripts were the template for amplifying TCR beta CDR3 regions. First-round RT-PCR with HTBI primers amplified the TCR CDR3 region. MiXCR, applied by TCRdb to the multiplex PCR reads, yields one record per CDR3 protein. The sample lists 400,000 to 500,000 distinct CDR3 sequences, under 15% occurring once. Sequencing was carried out using blood. These receptors originate from a man aged 18 to 35 with Graves' ophthalmopathy.

The chain uses TRBV5-5 and TRBJ2-7, with a possible D match to TRBD2 (5 bases). V lost 2 bases and J lost 3, with 15 bases in between. Germline V lookup: CDR1 SGHKS, CDR2 YYEKEE (reference sequence). This CDR3 is built from 15 residues. Here the CDR3 reads CASSFLGTADYEQYF. Written as DNA, the CDR3 is TGTGCCAGCAGCTTCCTAGGTACAGCGGACTACGAGCAGTACTTC.

This clonotype was counted a few times. This chain links TRBV30 with TRBJ2-1, with 11 bases aligning to TRBD2. J was trimmed by 4 bases and V by 8 bases; bases with no gene match: 13. The CDR3 has 16 amino acids. The germline V gene has CDR1 GTSNPN and CDR2 SVGIG (reference sequence). CDR3 bases: TGTGCCCTGACGCATTTAGCGGGAGGGTATTACAATGAGCAGTTCTTC. It translates to CALTHLAGGYYNEQFF.

This clonotype was found many times. The chain carries TRBV9 and TRBJ2-3; 8 bases map to TRBD2. The CDR3 totals 16 residues. CDR1 is SGDLS and CDR2 is YYNGEE in the germline V gene. V dropped 3 bases and J dropped 1; count of bases not matched to a gene: 7. CDR3 coding DNA: TGTGCCAGCAGCGCAAGAGGGCGGGGGGGCACAGATACGCAGTATTTT. This encodes CASSARGRGGTDTQYF.

The chain links TRBV4-1 to TRBJ1-6, with D unresolved. CDR1 is MGHRA and CDR2 is YSYEKL in the germline V gene. The V end lost 0 bases, the J end lost 6 bases, and 9 bases lay between the germline ends. This CDR3 is 15 amino acids long. CDR3 in amino acids: CASSQEMGPNSPLHF. CDR3 DNA sequence: TGCGCCAGCAGCCAAGAGATGGGTCCTAATTCACCCCTCCACTTT.

Many counts were recorded for this clonotype. This chain connects TRBV11-2 to TRBJ2-5, with 7 bases identical to TRBD2. Germline CDR1 is SGHAT and CDR2 is FQNNGV. Germline trimming cut 5 bases from V and 1 base from J; bases unmatched to any gene: 7. The CDR3 is 15 amino acids. The CDR3 region has the DNA TGTGCCAGCAGCCTAAGGCCTAGCGGCCAAGAGACCCAGTACTTC. Its translation: CASSLRPSGQETQYF.

Worth noting for this clonotype: One base away lies a much larger clone, so this may be a sequencing read error. The rearrangement joins TRBV27 to TRBJ2-2; D unclear. The CDR3 loop spans 15 amino acids. V shed 5 bases and J shed 3 bases, with 13 bases lying between them. CDR1 is MNHEY, CDR2 SMNVEV, per germline (reference sequence). CDR3 sequence (DNA): TGTGCCAGCAGTCTGCCGTCGGACCACACCGGGGAGCTGTTTTTT. Protein: CASSLPSDHTGELFF.

This clonotype was counted a few times. This could be a read error, since a much larger clone is one nucleotide away. V and J are TRBV24-1 and TRBJ2-3, with D perhaps TRBD1 (6 bases). The CDR3 runs 13 residues. Germline assignment: CDR1 KGHDR and CDR2 SFDVKD. CDR3: CASRDISTGTQYF. CDR3 sequence (DNA): TGTGCCAGCCGGGACATCAGCACAGGTACGCAGTATTTT.

With respect to this clonotype: This may stem from a read error, because a much larger clone lies one nucleotide away. V usage is TRBV18 and J usage is TRBJ2-7; 8 bases map to TRBD1. In germline, CDR1 is KGHSH, CDR2 LQKENI. This CDR3 is built from 14 residues. The CDR3 DNA follows: TGTGCCAGCCCACCACCGGGACAGGCCCCTGGGCAGTACTTC. Translated, it gives CASPPPGQAPGQYF.

Many counts were recorded for this clonotype. The chain employs TRBV12-3 or TRBV12-4 and TRBJ1-5; no firm D call. The CDR3 loop spans 13 amino acids. Between the trimmed V and J ends, which lost 3 bases and 3 bases, there was a span of 6 bases. The CDR3 DNA reads as TGTGCCAGCAGTTTGAAGTACAATCAGCCCCAGCATTTT. Protein sequence: CASSLKYNQPQHF.

This clonotype was observed many times. The gene calls are TRBV12-3 or TRBV12-4 and TRBJ1-5, with TRBD1 matching over 7 bases. This CDR3 has 15 residues. The ends lost 6 bases at V and 4 bases at J; junction bases unmatched: 9. CDR3 sequence reads: CASSHRQGPNQPQHF. CDR3 nucleotide sequence: TGTGCCAGCAGCCATAGACAGGGTCCTAATCAGCCCCAGCATTTT.

This clonotype was seen at least ten times. The chain combines TRBV6-1 with TRBJ1-2, with no clear D. Germline values: CDR1 MNHNS, CDR2 SASEGT. The V end lost 5 bases, the J end lost 4 bases, and 17 bases lay between the germline ends. The CDR3 contains 15 residues. CDR3 sequence: CASSTDGRPFYGYTF. In nucleotides, the CDR3 is TGTGCCAGCAGTACCGACGGCAGGCCCTTCTATGGCTACACCTTC.

The table lists this clonotype with a few counts. This chain joins TRBV5-1 and TRBJ2-7; the D gene could be TRBD1 or TRBD2 (5 bases each). V gave up 0 bases and J gave up 2 bases, with 12 bases separating them. The CDR3 is 15 residues long. The germline gives CDR1 SGHRS, CDR2 YFSETQ. CDR3 region: CASSLGRGYPYEQYF. Here the CDR3 DNA reads TGCGCCAGCAGCTTGGGACGGGGCTACCCCTACGAGCAGTACTTC.

There are many counts of this clonotype. The chain links TRBV6-1 to TRBJ2-5, with TRBD2 matching 7 bases. V lost 3 bases and J lost 4; bases outside the gene matches: 8. This CDR3 contains 15 residues. Germline CDR1 reads MNHNS; CDR2 reads SASEGT. CDR3 coding DNA: TGTGCCAGCAGTGATTTAGGGAGGGCCTTAGAGACCCAGTACTTC. Its protein is CASSDLGRALETQYF.

As for this clonotype: A much larger clone differs from this one at a single base, so this may be a read error. The rearrangement joins TRBV7-6 to TRBJ2-7, with D hard to call. The CDR3 is 17 residues long. Germline V gene lookup returns CDR1 SGHVS and CDR2 FNYEAQ. V was shortened by 5 bases and J by 0 bases, with 20 bases between the two germline ends. The CDR3 reads CASSPVSSIGFSYEQYF. CDR3 DNA: TGTGCCAGCAGCCCGGTGTCGAGTATAGGATTCTCCTACGAGCAGTACTTC.

In this sample, this clonotype turned up a few times. This chain connects TRBV12-3 or TRBV12-4 to TRBJ1-4, with 7 bases aligning to TRBD1. The CDR3 consists of 17 residues. The V gene end was trimmed by 1 base and the J gene end by 4 bases; junction bases not matched to a gene: 9. The CDR3 loop reads CASSLGTGLPLNEKLFF. CDR3 coding DNA: TGTGCCAGCAGTTTAGGGACAGGTTTGCCACTTAATGAAAAACTGTTTTTT.

Of note for this clonotype: A single base separates this from a much larger clone, so it may be a read error. V gene TRBV7-2 combines with J gene TRBJ1-5, with 7 positions matching TRBD1. The germline V gene has CDR1 SGHTA and CDR2 FQGNSA. This CDR3 contains 17 residues. The CDR3 DNA reads TGTGCCAGCAGCTTAGGACGATTAGGGGGCGCGCAGCAGCTCCAGCATTTT. Translation: CASSLGRLGGAQQLQHF.